One T cell receptor (beta chain) is described in this entry. Libraries were prepared by immunoSEQ multiplex PCR; TCRdb keeps only in-frame clonotypes and omits some of them. In the table there are fewer than 60,000 clones, 91% of which are singletons. This sample was included in a study of T cell changes during pregnancy in multiple sclerosis. The sequence was collected from a female donor in good health, enrolled as a control in a pregnancy study. Source: peripheral blood, taken after pregnancy.

The CDR3 DNA reads as TGCGCCAGCAGCAAAAGTGAGGCTAGCGCCACAGATACGCAGTATTTT. Its protein is CASSKSEASATDTQYF. V gene TRBV5-1 combines with J gene TRBJ2-3, with a possible D match to TRBD2 (6 bases). Germline values: CDR1 SGHRS, CDR2 YFSETQ. With 4 bases removed from V and 2 bases from J, the gap between germline ends came to 17 bases. The CDR3 length is 16 residues.